This T cell receptor (beta chain) came from a study of beta chain features in type 1 diabetes. Overall study findings and caveats: Shorter templates may be favored by PCR, equally so in patients and controls. Individuals with type 1 diabetes displayed fewer insertions and more deletions at VDJ junctions. Moderately but significantly shorter TCRB CDR3s were found in Type 1 diabetes patients in all four CD4+ subsets.

Expressed TCRB transcripts were sequenced because the isolated RNA had all been reverse transcribed beforehand. Millions of reads was the average for naive, central memory and regulatory T cell samples. TCRdb's table, derived via immunoSEQ multiplex PCR, lists solely in-frame clones and lacks some. This table holds a few hundred thousand clones, approximately 13% found once. Cells sorted by CD45RO/CCR7/CD25/CD127/CD95/CD27 comprised CD4+ naive, central memory, regulatory and stem cell-like memory cells. On this clone itself: Its antigen is not known.

The germline gives CDR1 SGDLS, CDR2 YYNGEE. The CDR3 sequence is 16 residues long. Trimming shortened V by 2 bases and J by 8 bases, and 20 bases separated the two germline ends. The TCR sequence derives from a woman aged 18-29 years with type 1 diabetes. The sequenced sample consisted of naive CD4+ T cells from blood. The rearrangement uses TRBV9 and TRBJ2-1; D is perhaps TRBD2 (5 bases). CDR3 sequence (DNA): TGTGCCAGCAGCGTCAGTCCAGCTCCGGGGATCCATGAGCAGTTCTTC. As protein: CASSVSPAPGIHEQFF.